Each of the 19 T cell receptor beta chains below was sequenced from the same sample in a study of CD8 T cells in ankylosing spondylitis. TCRdb independently ran MiXCR on the 5' RACE reads; one entry per CDR3 protein. The table has 400,000 or so distinct CDR3 sequences, more than 25% seen once; the top ten hold over 0.8%. No cognate antigen is known for these TCRs. Findings of the study overall: A TCR beta motif of 8 or 9 highly homologous variants appeared characteristic of ankylosing spondylitis blood.

The sequencing sample was made of blood, either unsorted or a sorted T cell fraction (not recorded which). The receptors were gathered from a male donor with ankylosing spondylitis.

The J gene is TRBJ1-3, the V gene TRBV20-1; D is undetermined. The CDR3 covers 11 residues. Per germline, CDR1 DFQATT and CDR2 SNEGSKA (reference sequence). This CDR3 reads CSPSSGNTIYF. The CDR3 DNA is TGCAGCCCCTCCTCTGGAAACACCATATATTTT.

V usage is TRBV5-1 and J usage is TRBJ2-1; D might be TRBD1 or TRBD2, each matching 6 bases. Trimming stripped 4 bases from V and 0 bases from J, with 14 bases between. The CDR3 covers 16 residues. CDR1 is SGHRS, CDR2 YFSETQ, per germline. CDR3 in DNA: TGCGCCAGCAGCGGGGGGCAGCTGAGCTCCTACAATGAGCAGTTCTTC. Translated: CASSGGQLSSYNEQFF.

This clonotype was picked up many times. The chain has TRBV3-1 and TRBJ2-3; D unclear. CDR1 LGHDT and CDR2 YNNKEL come from the germline V gene (reference sequence). The V end lost 0 bases, the J end lost 6 bases, and 7 bases lay between the germline ends. The CDR3 spans 13 residues. For the CDR3, the DNA is TGTGCCAGCAGCCAAGATCGAGCGGATACGCAGTATTTT. This codes for CASSQDRADTQYF.

The gene calls are TRBV3-1 and TRBJ2-2; D is unclear. The germline V gene encodes CDR1 LGHDT and CDR2 YNNKEL (reference sequence). V shed 0 bases and J shed 4 bases, with 9 bases lying between them. The CDR3 has 15 amino acids. The CDR3 DNA is TGTGCCAGCAGCCAAGACGCTGCAGCCACCGGGGAGCTGTTTTTT. Protein product: CASSQDAAATGELFF.

In regard to this clonotype: A junction end diverges from the germline sequence, so it may reflect a read error. The J gene is TRBJ2-7, the V gene TRBV20-1, with TRBD2 matching 10 bases. The CDR3 is 17 residues long. From germline, CDR1 is DFQATT and CDR2 SNEGSKA (reference sequence). The CDR3 sequence: CCASEREGHILPYEQYF. The CDR3, as DNA: TGCTGTGCTTCAGAGCGGGAGGGCCATATTCTCCCCTACGAGCAGTACTTC.

For this clonotype: Sequence at one end of the junction differs from germline and may be a read error. The chain has TRBV24-1 and TRBJ2-5; D remains unclear. Germline loops: CDR1 KGHDR, CDR2 SFDVKD. The CDR3 contains 12 residues. CDR3 sequence reads: CATSDYQETQYF. The CDR3 nucleotides read TGTGCCACCAGTGATTACCAGGAGACCCAGTACTTC.

This clonotype was picked up a small number of times. The chain has TRBV12-3 or TRBV12-4 and TRBJ2-2; 12 positions agree with TRBD2. Germline trimming cut 6 bases from V and 3 bases from J; bases unmatched to any gene: 8. The CDR3 sequence is 17 residues long. CDR3 DNA sequence: TGTGCCAGCAGCCCCCCGACTAGCGGGAGCCACACCGGGGAGCTGTTTTTT. Translated, it gives CASSPPTSGSHTGELFF.

In its sample, this clonotype was seen many times. The chain couples TRBV7-9 to TRBJ2-1; 11 bases agree with TRBD2. V was pared by 0 bases and J by 2 bases, with 0 bases of the junction left unmatched. From germline, CDR1 is SEHNR and CDR2 FQNEAQ (reference sequence). This CDR3 contains 16 residues. The CDR3 DNA follows: TGTGCCAGCAGCTTAGCACTAGCGGGAGCCTACAATGAGCAGTTCTTC. It encodes CASSLALAGAYNEQFF.

This clonotype was counted at least ten times. The CDR3 DNA sequence: TGTGCCAGCAGTCCCGGGGGAGCCTTTGGGCAGTTCTTC. Residues: CASSPGGAFGQFF. The rearrangement uses TRBV12-3 or TRBV12-4 and TRBJ2-1; D possibly corresponds to TRBD2 (6 bases). V was shortened by 5 bases and J by 12 bases, with 17 bases between the two germline ends. CDR3 length: 13 residues.

J is TRBJ2-7 and V is TRBV20-1, with D possibly TRBD2 on 6 matching bases. The germline V gene has CDR1 DFQATT and CDR2 SNEGSKA (reference sequence). The CDR3 has 15 residues. For the CDR3, the DNA is TGCAGAGACCCCGAGGTGGCTAGCGTTTCCTACGAGCAGTACTTC. This sequence encodes CRDPEVASVSYEQYF.

This clonotype was recorded a few times. The V call is TRBV10-3, the J call TRBJ1-5; D gene ambiguous. Germline CDR1 and CDR2: ENHRY and SYGVKD. The length of the CDR3 is 14 residues. V was cut by 4 bases and J by 1 base, with 8 bases left in between. CDR3 amino acids: CAISAQESNQPQHF. CDR3 DNA sequence: TGTGCCATCAGTGCTCAAGAGAGCAATCAGCCCCAGCATTTT.

The table lists this clonotype with a few counts. V gene TRBV2 combines with J gene TRBJ2-2; D may correspond to TRBD1 or TRBD2 (6 bases each). The CDR3 is 14 residues long. Trimming left V 7 bases short and J 6 bases short, with 15 bases between. CDR1 SNHLY and CDR2 FYNNEI come from the germline V gene. As DNA, the CDR3 is TGTGCCAGCATACGAGCGGAGGGGGCCGGGGAGCTGTTTTTT. The encoded protein is CASIRAEGAGELFF.

The chain recombines TRBV6-1 with TRBJ1-3; D is unclear. From germline, CDR1 is MNHNS and CDR2 SASEGT. The CDR3 length is 16 residues. V dropped 0 bases and J dropped 0 bases, with 9 bases sitting between them. The CDR3 nucleotides are TGTGCCAGCAGTGAAGCGGTCAGCCGCTCTGGAAACACCATATATTTT. Its translation: CASSEAVSRSGNTIYF.

The chain employs TRBV12-3 or TRBV12-4 and TRBJ2-1; the D gene is possibly TRBD1 (6 bases). Trimming removed 2 bases from V and 8 bases from J, with 16 bases in between. The CDR3 covers 15 residues. CDR3 residues: CASSLTAGENYEQFF. For the CDR3, the DNA is TGTGCCAGCAGTTTAACGGCAGGGGAAAACTATGAGCAGTTCTTC.

This clonotype was seen more than once but under ten times. The chain combines TRBV6-6 with TRBJ2-5; TRBD2 might be the D (6 bases). This CDR3 has 12 residues. Deletions cut 2 bases from V and 9 bases from J, with 10 bases between. Germline assignment: CDR1 MNHNY and CDR2 SVGAGI (reference sequence). The CDR3 reads CASSYDPGAQYF. The CDR3 DNA sequence: TGTGCCAGCAGTTACGACCCGGGGGCCCAGTACTTC.

The chain combines TRBV15 with TRBJ2-3; the match to TRBD1 covers 9 bases. V was pared by 1 base and J by 4 bases, with 6 bases of the junction left unmatched. This CDR3 contains 16 residues. Germline V lookup: CDR1 LNHNV, CDR2 YYDKDF (reference sequence). The CDR3 is CATSRGGQGPSDTQYF. CDR3 sequence (DNA): TGTGCCACCAGCAGAGGTGGACAGGGGCCCTCAGATACGCAGTATTTT.

The chain combines TRBV20-1 with TRBJ1-1; 11 bases align to TRBD1. This CDR3 region has 13 residues. Per the germline V gene, CDR1 is DFQATT and CDR2 is SNEGSKA (reference sequence). With 5 bases clipped from V and 4 bases from J, the junction kept 3 bases outside the gene matches. The CDR3 region is CSAGGTGGTEAFF. The CDR3 DNA sequence: TGCAGTGCTGGGGGGACAGGGGGCACTGAAGCTTTCTTT.

This clonotype has more than one count but fewer than ten. This chain uses TRBV24-1 with TRBJ2-3; 9 bases are a match to TRBD2. The CDR3 runs 13 residues. Germline V gene lookup returns CDR1 KGHDR and CDR2 SFDVKD. Trimming took 12 bases from V and 1 from J; bases not matched to a gene: 4. The CDR3 sequence is CAGVAGGTDTQYF. In nucleotides, the CDR3 is TGTGCCGGAGTAGCGGGAGGCACAGATACGCAGTATTTT.

This clonotype was counted only a few times. The chain joins TRBV2 to TRBJ2-3; perhaps TRBD1 as D (6 bases). CDR1 is SNHLY and CDR2 is FYNNEI in the germline V gene. The CDR3 length is 15 residues. The V gene lost 6 bases and the J gene lost 2 bases, with 15 bases spanning the gap. CDR3 residues: CASSAERTDTDTQYF. The CDR3 DNA reads as TGTGCCAGCAGCGCAGAAAGGACAGACACAGATACGCAGTATTTT.